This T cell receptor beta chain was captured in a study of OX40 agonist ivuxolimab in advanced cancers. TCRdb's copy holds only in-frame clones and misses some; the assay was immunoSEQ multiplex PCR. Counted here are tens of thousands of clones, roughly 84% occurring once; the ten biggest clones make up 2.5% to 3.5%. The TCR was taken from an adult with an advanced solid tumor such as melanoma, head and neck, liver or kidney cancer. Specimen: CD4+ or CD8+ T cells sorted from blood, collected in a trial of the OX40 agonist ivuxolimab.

The CDR3 bases are TGTGCCAGCAGCCGACACTGTAGCAATCAGCCCCAGCATTTT. Translation: CASSRHCSNQPQHF. The chain combines TRBV14 with TRBJ1-5; D unresolved. V shed 4 bases and J shed 0 bases, with 7 bases lying between them. CDR1 is SGHDN, CDR2 FVKESK, per germline. The CDR3 extends over 14 amino acids.